What follows are 2 T cell receptor beta chains derived from one specimen sequenced in a study of T-cell reconstitution after alpha-beta-depleted transplantation in children. Preparation of the TCRbeta library was carried out with unique molecular identifiers. Each CDR3 protein gets one entry after TCRdb re-called the PCR reads with MiXCR. The sample has some 440,000 distinct CDR3 sequences, under 20% seen once. The sample here was PBMCs, mostly from graft donor cells, taken 360 days after TCRalphabeta/CD19-depleted stem cell transplant. All receptors come from a boy less than two years old who had a stem cell transplant for Wiskott-Aldrich syndrome, so the T cells may come from the graft donor.

The table lists this clonotype with a few counts. V usage is TRBV29-1 and J usage is TRBJ2-3; D remains unclear. The length of the CDR3 is 14 residues. Between the trimmed V and J ends, which lost 2 bases and 3 bases, there was a span of 12 bases. Per germline, CDR1 SQVTM and CDR2 ANQGSEA. In DNA form, the CDR3 reads TGCAGCGTTGAAAGGGCTGCAGCAACAGATACGCAGTATTTT. It specifies CSVERAAATDTQYF.

This clonotype was recorded a few times. The rearrangement links TRBV6-1 to TRBJ2-2; D possibly matches TRBD1 or TRBD2 (5 bases each). The V end was cut by 6 bases, the J end by 4 bases, with 12 bases between. The CDR3 has 14 amino acids. Germline V gives CDR1 MNHNS, CDR2 SASEGT. CDR3 region: CASRGRRGTGELFF. In nucleotides, the CDR3 is TGTGCCAGCAGGGGACGGCGAGGCACCGGGGAGCTGTTTTTT.